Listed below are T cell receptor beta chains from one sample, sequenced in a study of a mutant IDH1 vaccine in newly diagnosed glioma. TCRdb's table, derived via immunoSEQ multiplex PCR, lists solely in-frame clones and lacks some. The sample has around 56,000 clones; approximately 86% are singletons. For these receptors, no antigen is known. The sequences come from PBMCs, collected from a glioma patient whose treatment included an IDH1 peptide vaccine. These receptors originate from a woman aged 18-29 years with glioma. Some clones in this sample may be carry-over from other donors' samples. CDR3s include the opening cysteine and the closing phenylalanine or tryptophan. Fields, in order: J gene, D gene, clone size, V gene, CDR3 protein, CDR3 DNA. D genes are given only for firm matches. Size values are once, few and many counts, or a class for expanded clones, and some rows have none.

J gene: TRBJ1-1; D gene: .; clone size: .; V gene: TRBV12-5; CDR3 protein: CASGFGTEAFF; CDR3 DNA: TGTGCTAGTGGTTTTGGGACAGAAGCTTTCTTT
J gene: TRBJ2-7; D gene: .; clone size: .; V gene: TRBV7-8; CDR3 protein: CASSSRPGYEQYF; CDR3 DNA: TGTGCCAGCAGCTCGAGACCGGGCTACGAGCAGTACTTC
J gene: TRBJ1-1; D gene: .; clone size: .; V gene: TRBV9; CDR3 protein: CASSVAGTRNTEAFF; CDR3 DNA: TGTGCCAGCAGCGTAGCCGGGACAAGGAACACTGAAGCTTTCTTT
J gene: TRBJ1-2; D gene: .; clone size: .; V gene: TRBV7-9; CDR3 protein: CASSLLGYTF; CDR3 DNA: TGTGCCAGCAGCTTACTGGGCTACACCTTC
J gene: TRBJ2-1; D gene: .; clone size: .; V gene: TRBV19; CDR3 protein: CASQPGGRGYNEQFF; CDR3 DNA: TGTGCCAGTCAGCCTGGCGGGCGGGGATACAATGAGCAGTTCTTC
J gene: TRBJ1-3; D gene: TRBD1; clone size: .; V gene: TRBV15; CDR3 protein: CATSKAQPGGNSGNTIYF; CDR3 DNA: TGTGCCACCAGCAAAGCCCAACCAGGGGGTAACTCTGGAAACACCATATATTTT
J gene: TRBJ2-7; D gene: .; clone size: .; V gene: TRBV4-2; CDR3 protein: CASSQGIRGPYEQYF; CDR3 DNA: TGTGCCAGCAGCCAAGGAATCAGGGGCCCCTACGAGCAGTACTTC
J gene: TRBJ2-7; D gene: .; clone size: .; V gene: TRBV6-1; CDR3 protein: CASSSGDTYEQYF; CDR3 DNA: TGTGCCAGCAGTAGCGGGGACACCTACGAGCAGTACTTC
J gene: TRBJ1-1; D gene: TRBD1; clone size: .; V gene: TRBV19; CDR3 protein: CASSKTGPRNTEAFF; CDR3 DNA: TGTGCCAGTAGTAAGACAGGGCCTCGGAACACTGAAGCTTTCTTT
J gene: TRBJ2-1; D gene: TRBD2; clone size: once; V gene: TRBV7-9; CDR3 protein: CASSGSGEDWNEQFF; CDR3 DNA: TGTGCCAGCAGCGGGAGCGGGGAGGACTGGAATGAGCAGTTCTTC
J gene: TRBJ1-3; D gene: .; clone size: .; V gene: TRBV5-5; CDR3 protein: CASSSGYTIYF; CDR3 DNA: TGTGCCAGCAGCTCCGGTTACACCATATATTTT
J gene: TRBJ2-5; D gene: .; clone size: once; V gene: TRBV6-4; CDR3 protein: CASMQGGETQYF; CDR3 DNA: TGTGCCAGCATGCAAGGGGGGGAGACCCAGTACTTC
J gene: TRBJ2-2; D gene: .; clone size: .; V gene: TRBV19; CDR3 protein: CATLARLNTGELFF; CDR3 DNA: TGTGCCACTCTCGCCCGATTAAACACCGGGGAGCTGTTTTTT
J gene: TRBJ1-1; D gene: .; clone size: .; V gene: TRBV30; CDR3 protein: CAWIQGEAFF; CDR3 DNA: TGTGCCTGGATACAGGGTGAAGCTTTCTTT
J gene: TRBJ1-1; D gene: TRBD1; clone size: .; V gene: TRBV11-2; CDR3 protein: CASSLGQGAEAFF; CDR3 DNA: TGTGCCAGCAGCTTAGGACAGGGCGCTGAAGCTTTCTTT
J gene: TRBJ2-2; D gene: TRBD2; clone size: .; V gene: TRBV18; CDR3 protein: CASSARGEGRTTGELFF; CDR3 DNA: TGTGCCAGCTCAGCACGCGGGGAGGGACGCACCACCGGGGAGCTGTTTTTT
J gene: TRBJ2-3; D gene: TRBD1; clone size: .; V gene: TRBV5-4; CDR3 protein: CASSFTDRDTDTQYF; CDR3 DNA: TGTGCCAGCAGCTTTACGGACAGGGACACAGATACGCAGTATTTT
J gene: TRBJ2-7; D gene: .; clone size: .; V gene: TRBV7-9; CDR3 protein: CASSLQGSVDEQYF; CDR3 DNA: TGTGCCAGCAGCTTACAGGGGTCTGTCGACGAGCAGTACTTC
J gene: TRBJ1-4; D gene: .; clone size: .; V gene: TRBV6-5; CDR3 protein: CASRLTGQGNEKLFF; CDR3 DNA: TGTGCCAGCAGACTTACGGGGCAGGGAAATGAAAAACTGTTTTTT
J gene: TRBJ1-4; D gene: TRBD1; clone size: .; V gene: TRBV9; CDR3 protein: CASSSWTGQNEKLFF; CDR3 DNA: TGTGCCAGCAGCTCCTGGACAGGCCAGAATGAAAAACTGTTTTTT
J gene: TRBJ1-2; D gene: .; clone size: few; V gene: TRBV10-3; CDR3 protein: CAITGEWGGYTF; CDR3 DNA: TGTGCCATCACGGGGGAATGGGGTGGCTACACCTTC
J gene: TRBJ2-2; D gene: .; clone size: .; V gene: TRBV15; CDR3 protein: CATNLGGPNTGELFF; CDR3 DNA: TGTGCCACCAACCTTGGTGGTCCGAACACCGGGGAGCTGTTTTTT
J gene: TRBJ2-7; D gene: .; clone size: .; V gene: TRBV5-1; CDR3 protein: CASSGQSSYEQYF; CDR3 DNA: TGCGCCAGCAGCGGACAGAGCTCCTACGAGCAGTACTTC
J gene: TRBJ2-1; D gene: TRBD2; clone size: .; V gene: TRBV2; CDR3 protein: CASLAGRSSYNEQFF; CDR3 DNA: TGTGCCAGCCTAGCGGGACGGAGCTCCTACAATGAGCAGTTCTTC
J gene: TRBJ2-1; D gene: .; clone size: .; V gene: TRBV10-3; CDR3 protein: CAISESGEQFF; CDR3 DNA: TGTGCCATCAGTGAGTCGGGTGAGCAGTTCTTC
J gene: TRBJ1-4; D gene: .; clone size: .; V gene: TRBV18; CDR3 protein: CASSPQRGTFGQKLFF; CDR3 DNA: TGTGCCAGCTCACCACAGCGTGGGACCTTCGGGCAGAAACTGTTTTTT
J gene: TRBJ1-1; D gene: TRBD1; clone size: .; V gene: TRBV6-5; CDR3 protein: CAIQGAGEAFF; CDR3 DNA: TGTGCCATTCAGGGGGCGGGTGAAGCTTTCTTT
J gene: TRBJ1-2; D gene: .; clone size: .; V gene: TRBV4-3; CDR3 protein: CASSPVQSSNYGYTF; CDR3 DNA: TGCGCCAGCAGCCCCGTCCAATCAAGCAACTATGGCTACACCTTC
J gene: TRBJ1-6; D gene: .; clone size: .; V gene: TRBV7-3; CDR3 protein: CASSATGSENPLHF; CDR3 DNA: TGTGCCAGCAGCGCGACAGGTTCCGAAAATCCCCTCCACTTT
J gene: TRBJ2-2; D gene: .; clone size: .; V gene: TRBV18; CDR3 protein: CASSPFPPAGPNTGELFF; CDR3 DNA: TGTGCCAGCTCACCGTTCCCCCCAGCGGGCCCTAACACCGGGGAGCTGTTTTTT